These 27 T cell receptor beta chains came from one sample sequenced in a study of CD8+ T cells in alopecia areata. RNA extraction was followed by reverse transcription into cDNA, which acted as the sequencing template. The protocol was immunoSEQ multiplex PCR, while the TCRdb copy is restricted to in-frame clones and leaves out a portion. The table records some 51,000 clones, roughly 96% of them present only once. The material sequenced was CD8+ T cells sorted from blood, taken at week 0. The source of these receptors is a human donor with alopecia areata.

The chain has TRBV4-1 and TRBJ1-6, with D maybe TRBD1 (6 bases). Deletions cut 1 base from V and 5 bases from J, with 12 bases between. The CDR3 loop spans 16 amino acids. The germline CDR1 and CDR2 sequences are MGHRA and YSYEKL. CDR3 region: CASSQATGRDNSPLHF. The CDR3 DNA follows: TGCGCCAGCAGCCAAGCTACAGGGAGGGATAATTCACCCCTCCACTTT.

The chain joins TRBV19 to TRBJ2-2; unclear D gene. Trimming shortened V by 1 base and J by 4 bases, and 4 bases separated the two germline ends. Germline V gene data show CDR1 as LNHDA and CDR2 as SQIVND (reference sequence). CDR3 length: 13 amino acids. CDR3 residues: CASSIGVTGELFF. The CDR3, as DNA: TGTGCCAGTAGTATAGGGGTCACCGGGGAGCTGTTTTTT.

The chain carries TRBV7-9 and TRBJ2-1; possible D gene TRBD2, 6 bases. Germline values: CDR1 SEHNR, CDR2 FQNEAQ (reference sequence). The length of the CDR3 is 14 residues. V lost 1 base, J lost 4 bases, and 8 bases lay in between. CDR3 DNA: TGTGCCAGCAGCTTAGGACTAGAATACAATGAGCAGTTCTTC. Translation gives CASSLGLEYNEQFF.

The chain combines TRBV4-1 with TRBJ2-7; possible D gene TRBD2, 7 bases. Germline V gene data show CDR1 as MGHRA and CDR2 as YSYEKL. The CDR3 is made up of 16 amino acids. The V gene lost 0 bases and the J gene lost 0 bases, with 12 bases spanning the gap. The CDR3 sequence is CASSQEYGGPSYEQYF. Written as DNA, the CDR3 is TGCGCCAGCAGCCAAGAGTACGGGGGGCCCTCCTACGAGCAGTACTTC.

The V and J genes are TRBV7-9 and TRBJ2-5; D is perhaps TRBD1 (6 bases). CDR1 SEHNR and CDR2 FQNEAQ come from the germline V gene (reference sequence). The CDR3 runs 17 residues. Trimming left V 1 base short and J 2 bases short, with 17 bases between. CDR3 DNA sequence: TGTGCCAGCAGCTTAGTCTTCGGGACACTTGAGCAAGAGACCCAGTACTTC. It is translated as CASSLVFGTLEQETQYF.

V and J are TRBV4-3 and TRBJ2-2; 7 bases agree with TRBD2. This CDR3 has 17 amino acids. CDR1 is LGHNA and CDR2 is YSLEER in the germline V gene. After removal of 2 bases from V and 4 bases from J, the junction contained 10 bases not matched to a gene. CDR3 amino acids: CASSQSPAGEFTGELFF. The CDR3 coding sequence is TGCGCCAGCAGCCAATCCCCCGCGGGGGAGTTCACCGGGGAGCTGTTTTTT.

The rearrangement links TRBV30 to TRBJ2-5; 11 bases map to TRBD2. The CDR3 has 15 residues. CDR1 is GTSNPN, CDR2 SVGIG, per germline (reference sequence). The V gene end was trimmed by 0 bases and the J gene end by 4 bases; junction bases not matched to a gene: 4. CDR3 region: CAWSVLAGGRETQYF. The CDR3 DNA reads TGTGCCTGGAGTGTCCTAGCGGGGGGTAGAGAGACCCAGTACTTC.

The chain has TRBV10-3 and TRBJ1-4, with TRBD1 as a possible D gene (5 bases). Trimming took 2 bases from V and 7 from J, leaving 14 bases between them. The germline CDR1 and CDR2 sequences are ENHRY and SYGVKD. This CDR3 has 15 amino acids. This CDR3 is CAISEPPGLGEKLFF. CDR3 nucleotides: TGTGCCATCAGTGAGCCCCCAGGGTTGGGTGAAAAACTGTTTTTT.

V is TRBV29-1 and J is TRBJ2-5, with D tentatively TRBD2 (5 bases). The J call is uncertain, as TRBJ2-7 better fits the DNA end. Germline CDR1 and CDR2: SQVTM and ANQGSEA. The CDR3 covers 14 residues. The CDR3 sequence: CSVEEIEGGYEQYF. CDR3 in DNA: TGCAGCGTTGAAGAGATCGAGGGCGGGTACGAGCAGTACTTC.

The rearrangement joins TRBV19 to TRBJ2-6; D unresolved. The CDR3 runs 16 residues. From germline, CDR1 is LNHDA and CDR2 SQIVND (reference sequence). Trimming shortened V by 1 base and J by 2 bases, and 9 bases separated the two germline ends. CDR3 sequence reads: CASSIVSLPGANVLTF. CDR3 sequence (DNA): TGTGCCAGTAGTATAGTAAGCCTCCCTGGGGCCAACGTCCTGACTTTC.

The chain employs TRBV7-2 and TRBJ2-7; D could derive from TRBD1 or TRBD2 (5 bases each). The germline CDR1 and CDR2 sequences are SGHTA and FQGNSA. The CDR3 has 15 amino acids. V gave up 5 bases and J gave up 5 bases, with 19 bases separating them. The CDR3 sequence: CASSQKGAGPDEQYF. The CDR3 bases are TGTGCCAGCAGCCAGAAAGGGGCGGGTCCAGACGAGCAGTACTTC.

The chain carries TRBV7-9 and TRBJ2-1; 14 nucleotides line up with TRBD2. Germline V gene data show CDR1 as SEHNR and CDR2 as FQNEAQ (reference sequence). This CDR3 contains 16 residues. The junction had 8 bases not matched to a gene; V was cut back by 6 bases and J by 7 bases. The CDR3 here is CASRASGTSGGNEQFF. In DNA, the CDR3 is TGTGCCAGCAGGGCGTCGGGGACTAGCGGGGGAAATGAGCAGTTCTTC.

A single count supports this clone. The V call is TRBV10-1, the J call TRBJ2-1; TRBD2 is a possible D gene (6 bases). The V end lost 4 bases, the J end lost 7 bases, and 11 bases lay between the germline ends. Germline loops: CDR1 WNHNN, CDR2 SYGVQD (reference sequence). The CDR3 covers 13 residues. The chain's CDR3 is CASSVGGTNEQFF. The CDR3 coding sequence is TGCGCCAGCAGTGTCGGTGGGACTAATGAGCAGTTCTTC.

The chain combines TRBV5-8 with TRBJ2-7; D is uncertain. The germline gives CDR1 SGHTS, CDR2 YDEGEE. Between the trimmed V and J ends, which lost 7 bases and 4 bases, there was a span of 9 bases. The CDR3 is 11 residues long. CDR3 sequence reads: CASFELYEQYF. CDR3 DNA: TGTGCCAGCTTCGAGCTTTACGAGCAGTACTTC.

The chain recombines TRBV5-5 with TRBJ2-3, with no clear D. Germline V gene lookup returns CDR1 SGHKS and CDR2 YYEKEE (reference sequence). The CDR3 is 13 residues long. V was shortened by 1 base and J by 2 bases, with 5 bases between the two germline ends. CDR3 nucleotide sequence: TGTGCCAGCAGCTTGTGGATCACAGATACGCAGTATTTT. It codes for CASSLWITDTQYF.

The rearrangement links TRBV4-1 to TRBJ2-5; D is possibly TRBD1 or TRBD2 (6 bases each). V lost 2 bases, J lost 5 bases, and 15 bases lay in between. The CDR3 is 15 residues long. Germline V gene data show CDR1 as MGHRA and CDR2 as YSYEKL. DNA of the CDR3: TGCGCCAGCAGCCAATACTGGGGGGCGGGGGAGACCCAGTACTTC. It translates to CASSQYWGAGETQYF.

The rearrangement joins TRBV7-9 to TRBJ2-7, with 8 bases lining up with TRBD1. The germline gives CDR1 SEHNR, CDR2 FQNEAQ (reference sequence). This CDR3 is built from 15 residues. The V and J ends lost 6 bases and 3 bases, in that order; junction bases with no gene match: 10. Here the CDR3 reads CASSLPGQEIYEQYF. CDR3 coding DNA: TGTGCCAGCAGTTTACCGGGACAGGAGATCTACGAGCAGTACTTC.

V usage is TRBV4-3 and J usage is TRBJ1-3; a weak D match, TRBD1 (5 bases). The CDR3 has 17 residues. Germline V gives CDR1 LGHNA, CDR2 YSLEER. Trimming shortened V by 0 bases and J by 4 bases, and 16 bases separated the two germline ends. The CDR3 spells CASSQETGQRVGNTIYF. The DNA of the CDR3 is TGCGCCAGCAGCCAAGAGACCGGACAAAGGGTGGGAAACACCATATATTTT.

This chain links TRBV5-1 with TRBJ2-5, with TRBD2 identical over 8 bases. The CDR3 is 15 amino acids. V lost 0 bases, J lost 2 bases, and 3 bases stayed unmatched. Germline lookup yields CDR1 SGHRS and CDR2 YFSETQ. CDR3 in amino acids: CASSLEVAGQETQYF. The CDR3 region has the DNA TGCGCCAGCAGCTTGGAAGTAGCGGGGCAAGAGACCCAGTACTTC.

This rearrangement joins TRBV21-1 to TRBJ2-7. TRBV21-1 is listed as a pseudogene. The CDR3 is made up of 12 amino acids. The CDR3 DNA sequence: TGTGCCAGGCTCCGTCAAGGTTACGAGCAGTACTTC. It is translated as CARLRQGYEQYF.

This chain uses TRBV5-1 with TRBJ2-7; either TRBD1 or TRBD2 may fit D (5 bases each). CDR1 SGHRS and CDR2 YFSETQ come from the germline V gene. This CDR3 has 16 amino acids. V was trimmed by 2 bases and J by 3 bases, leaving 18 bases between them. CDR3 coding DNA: TGCGCCAGCAGCTTTCACTCCTCGGGGCGGAACTACGAGCAGTACTTC. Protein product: CASSFHSSGRNYEQYF.

The CDR3 DNA sequence: TGTGCCAGCAGCCAACGGGACAGAATAGCCAAAAACATTCAGTACTTC. Its protein is CASSQRDRIAKNIQYF. The rearrangement joins TRBV28 to TRBJ2-4; 7 positions agree with TRBD1. The junction had 8 bases not matched to a gene; V was cut back by 6 bases and J by 0 bases. Germline V gene data show CDR1 as MDHEN and CDR2 as SYDVKM. This CDR3 is built from 16 residues.

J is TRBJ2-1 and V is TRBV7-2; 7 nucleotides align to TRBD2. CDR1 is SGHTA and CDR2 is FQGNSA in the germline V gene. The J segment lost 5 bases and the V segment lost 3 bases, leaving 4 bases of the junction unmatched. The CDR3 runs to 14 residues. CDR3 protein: CASSLRLADNEQFF. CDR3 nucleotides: TGTGCCAGCAGCTTGAGGCTAGCGGACAATGAGCAGTTCTTC.

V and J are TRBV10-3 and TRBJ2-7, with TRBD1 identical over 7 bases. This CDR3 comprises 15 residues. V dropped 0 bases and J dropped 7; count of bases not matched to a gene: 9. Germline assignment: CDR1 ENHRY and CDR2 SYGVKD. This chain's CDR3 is CAISESWTGLDEQYF. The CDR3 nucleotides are TGTGCCATCAGTGAGTCGTGGACAGGACTGGATGAGCAGTACTTC.

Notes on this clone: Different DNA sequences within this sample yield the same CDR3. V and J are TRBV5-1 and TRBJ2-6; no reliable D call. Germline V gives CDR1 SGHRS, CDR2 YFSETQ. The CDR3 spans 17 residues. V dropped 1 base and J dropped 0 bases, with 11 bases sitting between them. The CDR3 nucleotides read TGCGCCAGCAGCTTGACGGGCTTATTCTCTGGGGCCAACGTCCTGACTTTC. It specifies CASSLTGLFSGANVLTF.

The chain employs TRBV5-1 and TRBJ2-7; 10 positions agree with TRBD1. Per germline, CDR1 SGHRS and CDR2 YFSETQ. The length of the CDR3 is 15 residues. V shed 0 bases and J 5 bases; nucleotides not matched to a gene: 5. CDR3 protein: CASSLAGQGVHEQYF. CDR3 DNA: TGCGCCAGCAGCTTGGCCGGACAGGGGGTACACGAGCAGTACTTC.

The CDR3 region has the DNA TGTGCCAGCAGCTTCCCTAACTTCGCCCTAGCCAAAAACATTCAGTACTTC. It yields the protein CASSFPNFALAKNIQYF. This chain connects TRBV11-2 to TRBJ2-4, with D unresolved. The CDR3 contains 17 residues. The germline V and J ends were trimmed by 3 bases and 0 bases, with 15 bases remaining between them. Germline V CDR1 and CDR2: SGHAT, FQNNGV.